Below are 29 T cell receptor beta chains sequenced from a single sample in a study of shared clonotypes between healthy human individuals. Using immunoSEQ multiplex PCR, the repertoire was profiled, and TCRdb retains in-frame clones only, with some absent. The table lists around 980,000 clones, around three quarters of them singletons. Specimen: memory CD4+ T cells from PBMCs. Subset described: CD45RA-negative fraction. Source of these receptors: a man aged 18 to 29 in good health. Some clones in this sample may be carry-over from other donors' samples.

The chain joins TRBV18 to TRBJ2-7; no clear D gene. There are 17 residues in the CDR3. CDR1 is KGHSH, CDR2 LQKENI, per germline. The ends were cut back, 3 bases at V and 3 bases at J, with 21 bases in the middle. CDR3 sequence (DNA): TGTGCCAGCTCACCTTCTTCCGGCACAATGGGCAGCTACGAGCAGTACTTC. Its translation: CASSPSSGTMGSYEQYF.

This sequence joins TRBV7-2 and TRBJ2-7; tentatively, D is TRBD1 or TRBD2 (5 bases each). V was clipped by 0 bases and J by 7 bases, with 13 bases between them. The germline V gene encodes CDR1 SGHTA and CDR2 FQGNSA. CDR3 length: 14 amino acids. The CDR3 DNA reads TGTGCCAGCAGCTTAGCTTCCGGGGCGGGTGAGCAGTACTTC. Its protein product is CASSLASGAGEQYF.

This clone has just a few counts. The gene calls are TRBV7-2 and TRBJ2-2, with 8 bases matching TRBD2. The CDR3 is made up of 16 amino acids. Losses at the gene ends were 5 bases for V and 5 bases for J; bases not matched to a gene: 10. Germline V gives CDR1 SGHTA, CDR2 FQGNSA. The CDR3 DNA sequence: TGTGCCAGCAGCCCTACGATCGGGAGGGCTACCGGGGAGCTGTTTTTT. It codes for CASSPTIGRATGELFF.

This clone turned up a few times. The CDR3 region is CASSLGTGDAGANVLTF. The CDR3 DNA follows: TGTGCCAGCAGCTTAGGGACAGGGGATGCTGGGGCCAACGTCCTGACTTTC. The rearrangement joins TRBV7-3 to TRBJ2-6; 10 positions agree with TRBD1. The CDR3 contains 17 residues. Germline lookup yields CDR1 SGHTA and CDR2 FQGTGA. The V gene end was trimmed by 2 bases and the J gene end by 2 bases; junction bases not matched to a gene: 3.

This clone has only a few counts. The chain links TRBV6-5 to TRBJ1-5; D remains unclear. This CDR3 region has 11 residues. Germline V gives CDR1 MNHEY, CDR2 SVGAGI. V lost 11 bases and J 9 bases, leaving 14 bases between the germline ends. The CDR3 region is CAGFLSSPQHF. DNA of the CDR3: TGTGCCGGATTTTTATCGTCGCCCCAGCATTTT.

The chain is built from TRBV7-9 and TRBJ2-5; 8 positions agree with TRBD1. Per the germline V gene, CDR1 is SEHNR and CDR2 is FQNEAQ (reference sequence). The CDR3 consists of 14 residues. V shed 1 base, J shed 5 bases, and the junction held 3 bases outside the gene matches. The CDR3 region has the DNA TGTGCCAGCAGCTTAGGACAGGGGATGGAGACCCAGTACTTC. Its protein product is CASSLGQGMETQYF. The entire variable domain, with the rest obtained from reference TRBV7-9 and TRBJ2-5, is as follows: DTGVSQNPRHKITKRGQNVTFRCDPISEHNRLYWYRQTLGQGPEFLTYFQNEAQLEKSRLLSDRFSAERPKGSFSTLEIQRTEQGDSAMYLCASSLGQGMETQYFGPGTRLLVL.

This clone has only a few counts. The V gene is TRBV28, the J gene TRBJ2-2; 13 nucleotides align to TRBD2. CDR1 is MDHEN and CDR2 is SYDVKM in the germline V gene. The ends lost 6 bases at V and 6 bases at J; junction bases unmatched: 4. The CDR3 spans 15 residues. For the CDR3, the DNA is TGTGCCAGCAGGCGGACTAGCGGGAGATCCGGGGAGCTGTTTTTT. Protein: CASRRTSGRSGELFF. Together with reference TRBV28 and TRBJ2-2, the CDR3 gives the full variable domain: DVKVTQSSRYLVKRTGEKVFLECVQDMDHENMFWYRQDPGLGLRLIYFSYDVKMKEKGDIPEGYSVSREKKERFSLILESASTNQTSMYLCASRRTSGRSGELFFGEGSRLTVL.

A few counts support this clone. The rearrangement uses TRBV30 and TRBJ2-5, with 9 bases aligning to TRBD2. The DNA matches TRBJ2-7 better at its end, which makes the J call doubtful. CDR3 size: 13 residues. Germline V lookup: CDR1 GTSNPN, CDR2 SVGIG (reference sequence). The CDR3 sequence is CAWTSGRSYEQYF. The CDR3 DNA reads TGTGCCTGGACGAGCGGGAGGTCTTACGAGCAGTACTTC.

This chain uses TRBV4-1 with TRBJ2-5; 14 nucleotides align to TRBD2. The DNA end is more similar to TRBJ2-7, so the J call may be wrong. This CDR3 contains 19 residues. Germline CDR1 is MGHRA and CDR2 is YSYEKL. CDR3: CASSHGLAGGRGSSYEQYF. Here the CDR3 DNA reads TGCGCCAGCAGCCACGGACTAGCGGGAGGCAGGGGTTCCTCCTACGAGCAGTACTTC.

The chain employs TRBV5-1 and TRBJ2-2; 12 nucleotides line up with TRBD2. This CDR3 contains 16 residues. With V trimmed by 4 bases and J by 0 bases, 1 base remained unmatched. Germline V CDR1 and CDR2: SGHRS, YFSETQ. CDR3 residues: CASSRTSGANTGELFF. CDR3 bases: TGCGCCAGCAGCAGGACTAGCGGGGCGAACACCGGGGAGCTGTTTTTT. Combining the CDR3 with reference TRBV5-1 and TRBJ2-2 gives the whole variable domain KAGVTQTPRYLIKTRGQQVTLSCSPISGHRSVSWYQQTPGQGLQFLFEYFSETQRNKGNFPGRFSGRQFSNSRSEMNVSTLELGDSALYLCASSRTSGANTGELFFGEGSRLTVL.

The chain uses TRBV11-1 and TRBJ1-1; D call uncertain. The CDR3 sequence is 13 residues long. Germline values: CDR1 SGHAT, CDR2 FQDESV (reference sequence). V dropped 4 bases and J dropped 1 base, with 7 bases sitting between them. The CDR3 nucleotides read TGTGCCAGCAGCTCCACCAGGAACACTGAAGCTTTCTTT. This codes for CASSSTRNTEAFF.

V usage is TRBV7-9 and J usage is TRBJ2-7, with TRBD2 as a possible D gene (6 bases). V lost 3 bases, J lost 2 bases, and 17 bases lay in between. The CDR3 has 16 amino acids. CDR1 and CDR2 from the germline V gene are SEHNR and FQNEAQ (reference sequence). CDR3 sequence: CASSFQVWAGPYEQYF. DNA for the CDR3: TGTGCCAGCAGCTTCCAAGTTTGGGCGGGGCCCTACGAGCAGTACTTC. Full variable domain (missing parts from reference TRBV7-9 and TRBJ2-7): DTGVSQNPRHKITKRGQNVTFRCDPISEHNRLYWYRQTLGQGPEFLTYFQNEAQLEKSRLLSDRFSAERPKGSFSTLEIQRTEQGDSAMYLCASSFQVWAGPYEQYFGPGTRLTVT.

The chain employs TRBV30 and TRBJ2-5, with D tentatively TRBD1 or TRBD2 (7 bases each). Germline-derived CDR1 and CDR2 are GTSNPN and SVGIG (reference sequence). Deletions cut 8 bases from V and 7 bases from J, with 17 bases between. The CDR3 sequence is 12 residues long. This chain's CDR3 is CARTGPGGTQYF. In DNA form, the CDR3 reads TGTGCCCGGACAGGTCCGGGGGGGACCCAGTACTTC.

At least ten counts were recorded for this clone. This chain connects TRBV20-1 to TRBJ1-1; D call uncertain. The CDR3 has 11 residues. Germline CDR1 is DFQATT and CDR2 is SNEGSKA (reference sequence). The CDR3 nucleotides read TGCTCCCCCGGGCGGGACACTGAAGCTTTCTTT. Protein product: CSPGRDTEAFF.

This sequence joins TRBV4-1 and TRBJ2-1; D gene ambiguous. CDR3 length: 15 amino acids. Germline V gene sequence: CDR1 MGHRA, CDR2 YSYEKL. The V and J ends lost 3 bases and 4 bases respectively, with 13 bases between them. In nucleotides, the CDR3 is TGCGCCAGCAGCCAGCCCGACCGTAATTACAATGAGCAGTTCTTC. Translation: CASSQPDRNYNEQFF.

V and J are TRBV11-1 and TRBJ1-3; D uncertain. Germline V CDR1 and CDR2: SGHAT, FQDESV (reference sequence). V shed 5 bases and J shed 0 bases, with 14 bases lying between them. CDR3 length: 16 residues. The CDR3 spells CASSRKTVDSGNTIYF. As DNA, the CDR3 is TGTGCCAGCAGCAGAAAGACCGTCGACTCTGGAAACACCATATATTTT.

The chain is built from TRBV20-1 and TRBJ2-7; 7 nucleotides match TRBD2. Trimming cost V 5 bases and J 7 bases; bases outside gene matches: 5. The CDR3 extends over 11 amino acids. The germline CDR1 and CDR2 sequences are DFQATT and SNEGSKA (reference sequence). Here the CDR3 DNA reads TGCAGTGCTGGGGGGGTGGAGGAGCAGTACTTC. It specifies CSAGGVEEQYF.

CDR3 protein: CAIRGPPINEQFF. The CDR3 region has the DNA TGTGCCATCAGAGGGCCCCCCATCAATGAGCAGTTCTTC. The chain has TRBV10-3 and TRBJ2-1, with D unresolved. The germline V and J ends were trimmed by 6 bases and 6 bases, with 12 bases remaining between them. This CDR3 is 13 amino acids long. From germline, CDR1 is ENHRY and CDR2 SYGVKD.

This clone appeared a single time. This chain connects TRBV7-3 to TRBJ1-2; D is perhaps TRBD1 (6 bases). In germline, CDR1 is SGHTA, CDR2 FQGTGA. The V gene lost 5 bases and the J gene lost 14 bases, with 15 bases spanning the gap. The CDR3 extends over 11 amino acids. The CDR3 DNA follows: TGTGCCAGCAGCGACGGGACACTCAAGACCTTC. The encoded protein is CASSDGTLKTF. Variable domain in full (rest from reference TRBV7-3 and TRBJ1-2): GAGVSQTPSNKVTEKGKYVELRCDPISGHTALYWYRQSLGQGPEFLIYFQGTGAADDSGLPNDRFFAVRPEGSVSTLKIQRTERGDSAVYLCASSDGTLKTFGSGTRLTVV.

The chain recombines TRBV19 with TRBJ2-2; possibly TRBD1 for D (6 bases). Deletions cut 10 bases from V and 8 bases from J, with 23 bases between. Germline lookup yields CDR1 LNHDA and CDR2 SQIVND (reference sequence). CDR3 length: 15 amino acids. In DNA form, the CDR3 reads TGTGCCACCCGAGGTGGCAGGGGAGTAAGGGGGGAGCTGTTTTTT. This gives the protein CATRGGRGVRGELFF.

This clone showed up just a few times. CDR3 sequence reads: CASSVEPVTEAFF. The CDR3 DNA sequence: TGTGCCAGCAGCGTAGAGCCCGTCACTGAAGCTTTCTTT. The chain links TRBV9 to TRBJ1-1, with D hard to call. Germline V CDR1 and CDR2: SGDLS, YYNGEE. Trimming stripped 0 bases from V and 4 bases from J, with 7 bases between. This CDR3 contains 13 residues. Combining the CDR3 with reference TRBV9 and TRBJ1-1 gives the whole variable domain DSGVTQTPKHLITATGQRVTLRCSPRSGDLSVYWYQQSLDQGLQFLIQYYNGEERAKGNILERFSAQQFPDLHSELNLSSLELGDSALYFCASSVEPVTEAFFGQGTRLTVV.

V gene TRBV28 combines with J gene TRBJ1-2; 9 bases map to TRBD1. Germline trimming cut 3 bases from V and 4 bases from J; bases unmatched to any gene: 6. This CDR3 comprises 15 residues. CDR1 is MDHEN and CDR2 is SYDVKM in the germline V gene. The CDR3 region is CASSLGGTGLYGYTF. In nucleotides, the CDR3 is TGTGCCAGCAGTTTGGGCGGGACAGGGCTCTATGGCTACACCTTC.

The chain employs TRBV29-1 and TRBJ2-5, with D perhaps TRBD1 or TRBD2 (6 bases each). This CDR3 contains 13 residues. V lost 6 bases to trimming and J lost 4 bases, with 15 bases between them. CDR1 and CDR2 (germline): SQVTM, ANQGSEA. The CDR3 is CSVSPGARETQYF. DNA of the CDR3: TGCAGCGTCTCACCGGGGGCGCGAGAGACCCAGTACTTC.

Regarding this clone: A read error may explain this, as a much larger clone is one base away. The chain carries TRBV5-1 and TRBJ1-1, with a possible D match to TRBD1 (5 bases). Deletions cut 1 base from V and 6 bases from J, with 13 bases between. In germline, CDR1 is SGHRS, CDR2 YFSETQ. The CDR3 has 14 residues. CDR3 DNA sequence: TGCGCCAGCAGCTTGACAGGAGGTAGCGCTGAAGCTTTCTTT. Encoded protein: CASSLTGGSAEAFF. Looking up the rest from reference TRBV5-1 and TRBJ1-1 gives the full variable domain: KAGVTQTPRYLIKTRGQQVTLSCSPISGHRSVSWYQQTPGQGLQFLFEYFSETQRNKGNFPGRFSGRQFSNSRSEMNVSTLELGDSALYLCASSLTGGSAEAFFGQGTRLTVV.

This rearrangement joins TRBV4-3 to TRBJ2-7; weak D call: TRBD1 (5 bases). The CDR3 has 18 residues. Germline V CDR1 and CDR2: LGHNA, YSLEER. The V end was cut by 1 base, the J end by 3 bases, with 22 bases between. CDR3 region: CASSQGVSGSGWDYEQYF. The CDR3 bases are TGCGCCAGCAGCCAAGGAGTTTCTGGGTCAGGGTGGGACTACGAGCAGTACTTC.

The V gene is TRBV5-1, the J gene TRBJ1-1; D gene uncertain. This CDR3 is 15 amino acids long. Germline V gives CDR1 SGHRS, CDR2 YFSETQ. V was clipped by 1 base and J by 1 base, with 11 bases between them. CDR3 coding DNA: TGCGCCAGCAGCTTGACAAGGGTCACGAACACTGAAGCTTTCTTT. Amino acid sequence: CASSLTRVTNTEAFF.

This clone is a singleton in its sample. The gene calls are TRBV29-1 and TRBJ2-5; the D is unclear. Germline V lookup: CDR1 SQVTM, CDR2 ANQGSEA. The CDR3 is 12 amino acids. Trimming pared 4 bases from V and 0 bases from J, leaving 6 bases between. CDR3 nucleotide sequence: TGCAGCGTTGTGTCCTACCAAGAGACCCAGTACTTC. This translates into CSVVSYQETQYF.

Here the CDR3 reads CASSPKIGLAGGLTDTQYF. DNA of the CDR3: TGTGCCAGCAGCCCCAAAATCGGACTAGCGGGAGGCCTCACAGATACGCAGTATTTT. The V and J genes are TRBV7-2 and TRBJ2-3; the match to TRBD2 covers 14 bases. Germline-derived CDR1 and CDR2 are SGHTA and FQGNSA. This CDR3 has 19 amino acids. The V gene end was trimmed by 5 bases and the J gene end by 2 bases; junction bases not matched to a gene: 12.

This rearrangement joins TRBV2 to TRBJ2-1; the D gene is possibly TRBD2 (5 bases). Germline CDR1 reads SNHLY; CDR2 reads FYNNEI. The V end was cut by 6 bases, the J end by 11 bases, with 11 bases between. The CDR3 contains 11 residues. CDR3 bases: TGTGCCAGCAGGGAGGAGGATAAGCAGTTCTTC. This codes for CASREEDKQFF.